The TCR beta chain under discussion was sequenced for a study of cytomegalovirus exposure and HLA in healthy donors (dated by TCRdb to 2017 to 2019). As for the study more broadly: An earlier analysis of 587 of the donors reported 276 Gb of sequence data and 117 million unique TCR beta sequences obtained from around 170 million T cells. The number of donors typed differed by locus, with about 629-630 for A, B, C, DRB1 and DQB1, around 520 for DQA1, 600 to 610 for DPA1, and around 450 for DPB1. Of the approximately 400 genotyped donors, approximately 80% were placed in the genetic ancestry cluster associated with self-reported Caucasian donors. Because of strong linkage in the cohort, five DR-DQ haplotypes were treated as single units for association and clustering. The study aimed to test whether cataloging public T cell receptors could reveal signatures of past pathogen exposure. All discovery cohort repertoires had been generated using a single sequencing platform. A later analysis re-analyzed previously published TCR beta repertoires from approximately 700 donors and added high-resolution HLA genotyping to study TCR occurrence patterns. Among about 410 genotyped donors of the cohort, an average of roughly 230,000 unique TCR beta nucleotide sequences was sequenced per donor, of which about 19% were non-productive. Rather than drawing on any new phenotypic data, the later analysis identified candidate immune exposures from TCR beta sequences and the way those sequences occurred across donors. Donor age, sex, ethnicity and CMV serostatus were compiled alongside the repertoire data. HLA typing covered class I and class II loci at four-digit resolution. Using immunosequencing, the study profiled T cell repertoires from some 670 subjects and related those repertoires to cytomegalovirus serostatus. A later genetic analysis took genome-wide SNP genotypes for about three fifths of the 666 donors and used that subset as a discovery cohort. Along with the roughly 710-subject first cohort, a separate validation cohort of more than 90 different subjects was used. Approximately 300 gigabases of sequencing data and around 80 million unique TCR sequences made up an early release that covered around 640 HLA-typed donors. An earlier analysis of roughly 600 of the donors used high-throughput TCR beta sequencing to judge whether each TCR beta V gene segment behaved as functional or pseudogenic. High-throughput TCR immunosequencing, statistical association of individual TCRs with disease status, and machine learning were combined to predict cytomegalovirus infection status.

This clone was seen just once. Its cognate antigen has yet to be identified. One base away there is no much larger clone; base qualities are not given. The cohort consisted of 650 to 850 healthy bone marrow donors. At the time of sampling, all cohort members were nominally healthy, though unrecorded immune exposures were likely present. Of the roughly 670 cohort members, nearly 300 had a positive CMV serostatus and about 400 had a negative one, while no CMV serostatus was recorded for the donor. A peripheral blood sample was provided by each donor, and peripheral blood mononuclear cells were used for TCR beta sequencing. Genomic DNA extraction from the blood cell samples was performed with the Qiagen DNeasy Blood Extraction Kit. General findings and caveats noted by the study authors: An association between a missense DCLRE1C variant and V-gene and J-gene trimming of TCR beta chains was found in a later genetic analysis and replicated in an independent cohort. The study gave a list of roughly 150 TCR beta chains associated with cytomegalovirus. In a later analysis, more than 15,000 TCR beta sequences were associated with specific HLA alleles at a false discovery rate of 0.05. Some IMGT-functional V segments, including TRBV6-2 and TRBV6-3, could not be distinguished by the 87-base-pair reads and were therefore excluded. The sequencing pipeline was judged likely to have produced a cluster of highly shared sequence variants as a technical artifact. Linkage disequilibrium might explain the correlated functional status among segregating V segments, but an unknown experimental factor could not be excluded. In a later genetic analysis, fewer N-insertions in productive TCRs were reported among donors in an Asian-associated ancestry cluster than the approximately 710-donor mean. In vitro tests confirmed that a few of the cytomegalovirus-associated TCR beta chains recognize cytomegalovirus antigens. This cohort had only TCR beta chains sequenced, and the lack of alpha or paired-chain data limited which features could be detected. In a later analysis, HLA-associated TCR beta chains were found to be more clonally expanded and to have lower generation probabilities than equally common non-associated chains. Roughly uniform sequencing depth across donors was assumed in presence/absence analyses, although this assumption may not hold. Immune exposure information for the cohort was limited to CMV serostatus. The authors suggested that the approach could potentially be extended to other disease states and immunological phenotypes. According to a later analysis, most CMV-associated TCR beta chains appeared to be HLA-restricted, and the HLA associations seemed to be driven largely by CMV exposure. A further reported finding was that TCR beta sequences accurately predicted the HLA-A and HLA-B alleles for most subjects in the first cohort. In a later analysis, the rate of TCR association differed among HLA loci, with DRB1 alleles having the most associated TCRs and HLA-C alleles having the fewest. Most TCR sequences were seen in very few donors, while some public TCRs were found in many individuals. In both the original and validation cohorts, the classifier was reported to diagnose cytomegalovirus status with high specificity and sensitivity. HLA typing was unavailable for some donors at each locus, so association tests used only the typed subset. Several of the top co-occurrence clusters appeared to be linked to parvovirus B19, influenza, CMV and Epstein-Barr virus, according to a later analysis. Because counts were too low, about 18 rarely observed V segments, including chromosome 9 orphons, were excluded from the earlier analysis of fewer than 650 of the donors. Assigning TCR associations to individual alleles was difficult when HLA alleles, especially DR and DQ, strongly co-occurred. In an earlier analysis of 500 to 650 of the donors, most TCR beta V segments appeared in productive rearrangements about 90% or about 30% of the time, broadly matching IMGT annotations.

The CDR3, cysteine through phenylalanine, is 15 amino acids long. Of all the DNA, just the CDR3 is kept, 45 bases in frame from base 1. At the junction V is shortened by 5 bases and J by 0 bases, with 10 bases in between. CDR1 and CDR2 are read off the germline V gene (reference sequence) as SEHNR and FQNEAQ. Library preparation employed the immunoSEQ multiplex PCR assay. For the multiplex PCR, a mixture combining 60 forward primers for TCR Vbeta segments and 13 reverse primers for TCR Jbeta segments was used. The CDR3 region of rearranged TCR beta genes was amplified from genomic DNA with a multiplex PCR assay. On the Illumina HiSeq System, the amplified TCR beta libraries were sequenced as 87-base-pair reads. Concerning the study's data processing: Across the roughly 670 repertoires, a later analysis counted 75 million to 90 million unique TCR beta chains, roughly 11 million of which were shared by at least two donors. To remove PCR and sequencing errors, raw reads were error-corrected and collapsed into unique sequences using a nearest-neighbor algorithm that merged closely related sequences. Alignment of CDR3 sequences to IMGT reference sequences was used to assign V, D and J gene segments. Each retained sequence needed at least a six-nucleotide match to both a V gene segment and a J gene segment. Rearrangements were classified as productive when the CDR3 lacked stop codons and remained in frame with V and J, and all other rearrangements were classified as non-productive. CDR3 was defined by IMGT convention, running from the second conserved V-encoded cysteine to the conserved J-encoded phenylalanine. The earlier analysis of about 620 of the donors excluded sequences that lacked an unambiguous match to a single V gene segment. An earlier analysis of fewer than 650 of the donors classified V segments as functional when productive rearrangements were above 56.7% and as segregating when the standard deviation between donors was above 5%. A statistical classification framework was developed to diagnose cytomegalovirus status using the catalog of TCR beta chain sequences. In a later analysis, TCR nucleotide sequences were compared against IMGT/GENE-DB human TR gene sequences so that V and J genes could be assigned. Using the TCRdist pipeline, a later analysis assigned CDR3 sequences along with most-parsimonious VDJ recombination scenarios. A later analysis defined each TCR beta chain by its CDR3 amino acid sequence plus V-gene family, and excluded reads lacking a unique V-gene family. To address suspected cross-contamination and a sequencing artifact, a later analysis removed a few hundred highly shared, low-generation-probability nucleotide sequences. In a later analysis, a clonal expansion index was calculated for each public chain from normalized within-repertoire ranks of inferred template counts. In a later analysis, generation probabilities were computed with a VDJ recombination model fitted to out-of-frame rearrangements, and the resulting probabilities were checked against IGoR. Hypergeometric tests were used in a later analysis to score TCR-TCR, TCR-HLA and TCR-CMV co-occurrence, with a repertoire-size bias correction applied to the TCR pairs. A later analysis estimated false discovery rates by permuting HLA or CMV assignments 20 times. In a later analysis, co-occurring TCRs were grouped using DBSCAN, with TCRdist sequence similarity added in when clustering inside HLA-allele-positive subsets. Repertoires with fewer than 30,000 or more than 120,000 public chains, plus five repertoires with anomalous nucleotide sharing, were excluded from co-occurrence clustering. TCRdb retrieved this table from immuneACCESS and kept in-frame rearrangements only. Not all clones are present; in checked studies, unresolved V genes account for under half, and no reason is known for the remainder. V, J and clone size derive from that table, while D and trimming were established from the DNA sequence. In this sample the table shows about 94,000 clones, approximately 77% of which occur a single time. The biggest ten clones account for around a tenth of the sample.

The TCR sequence derives from a human donor in good health. Sequenced: PBMCs. The rearranged chain carries TRBV7-9 and TRBJ1-4, with no confidently assigned D gene. The nucleotide sequence is TGTGCCAGCAGCCTTGGGCTTGCAACTAATGAAAAACTGTTTTTT. This sequence encodes CASSLGLATNEKLFF. The full variable domain, with segments outside the CDR3 supplied by the reference TRBV7-9 and TRBJ1-4 proteins, appears as DTGVSQNPRHKITKRGQNVTFRCDPISEHNRLYWYRQTLGQGPEFLTYFQNEAQLEKSRLLSDRFSAERPKGSFSTLEIQRTEQGDSAMYLCASSLGLATNEKLFFGSGTQLSVL.